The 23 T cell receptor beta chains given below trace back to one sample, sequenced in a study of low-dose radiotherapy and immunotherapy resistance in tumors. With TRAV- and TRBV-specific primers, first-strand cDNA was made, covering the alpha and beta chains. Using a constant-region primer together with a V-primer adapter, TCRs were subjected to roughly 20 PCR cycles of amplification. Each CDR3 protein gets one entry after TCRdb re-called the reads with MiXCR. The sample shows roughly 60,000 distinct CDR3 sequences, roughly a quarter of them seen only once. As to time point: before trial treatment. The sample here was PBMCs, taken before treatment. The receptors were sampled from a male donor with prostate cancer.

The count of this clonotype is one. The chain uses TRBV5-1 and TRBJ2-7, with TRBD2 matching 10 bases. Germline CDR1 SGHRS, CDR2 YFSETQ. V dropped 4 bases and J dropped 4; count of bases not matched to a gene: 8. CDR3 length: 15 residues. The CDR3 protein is CASSRGLAADYEQYF. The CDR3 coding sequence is TGCGCCAGCAGCCGCGGACTAGCGGCCGATTACGAGCAGTACTTC.

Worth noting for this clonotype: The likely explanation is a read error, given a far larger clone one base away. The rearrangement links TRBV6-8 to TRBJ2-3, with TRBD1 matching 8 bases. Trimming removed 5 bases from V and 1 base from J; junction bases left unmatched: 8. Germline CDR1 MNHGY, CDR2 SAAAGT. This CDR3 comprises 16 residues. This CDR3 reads CASSDIQGQGTDTQYF. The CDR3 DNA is TGTGCCAGCAGTGACATCCAGGGACAGGGCACAGATACGCAGTATTTT.

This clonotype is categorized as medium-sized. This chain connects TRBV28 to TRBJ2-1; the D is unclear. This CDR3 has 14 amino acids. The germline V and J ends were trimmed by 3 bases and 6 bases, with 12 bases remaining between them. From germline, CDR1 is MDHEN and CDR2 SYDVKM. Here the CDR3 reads CASSLPTQTNEQFF. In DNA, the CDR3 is TGTGCCAGCAGTTTGCCAACTCAGACCAATGAGCAGTTCTTC.

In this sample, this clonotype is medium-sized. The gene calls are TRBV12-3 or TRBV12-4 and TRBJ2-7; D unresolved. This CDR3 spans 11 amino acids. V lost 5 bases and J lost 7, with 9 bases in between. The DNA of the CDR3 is TGTGCCAGCAGTCCAGGAGAGGAGCAGTACTTC. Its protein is CASSPGEEQYF.

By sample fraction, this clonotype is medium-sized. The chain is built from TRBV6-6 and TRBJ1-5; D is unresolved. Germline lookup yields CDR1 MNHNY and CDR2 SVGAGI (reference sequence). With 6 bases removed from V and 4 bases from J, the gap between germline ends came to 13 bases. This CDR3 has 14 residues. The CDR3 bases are TGTGCCAGCAGCCCGACCAACAAAAATCAGCCCCAGCATTTT. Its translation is CASSPTNKNQPQHF.

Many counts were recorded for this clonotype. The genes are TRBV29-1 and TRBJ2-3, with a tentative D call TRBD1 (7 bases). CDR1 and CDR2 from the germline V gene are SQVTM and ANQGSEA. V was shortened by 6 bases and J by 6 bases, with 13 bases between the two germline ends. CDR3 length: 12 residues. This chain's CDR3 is CSVEGASDTQYF. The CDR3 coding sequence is TGCAGCGTGGAGGGGGCGTCGGATACGCAGTATTTT.

The CDR3 sequence: CASSVDGGTDTQYF. The CDR3 coding sequence is TGTGCCAGCAGCGTAGACGGAGGCACAGATACGCAGTATTTT. The chain recombines TRBV9 with TRBJ2-3, with D unresolved. Germline V CDR1 and CDR2: SGDLS, YYNGEE. The CDR3 runs to 14 residues. Trimming pared 0 bases from V and 1 base from J, leaving 6 bases between.

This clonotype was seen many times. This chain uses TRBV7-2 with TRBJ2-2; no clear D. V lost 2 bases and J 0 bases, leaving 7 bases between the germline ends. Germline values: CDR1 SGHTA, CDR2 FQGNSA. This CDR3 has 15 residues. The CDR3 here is CASSLWRANTGELFF. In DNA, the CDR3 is TGTGCCAGCAGCTTATGGCGAGCGAACACCGGGGAGCTGTTTTTT.

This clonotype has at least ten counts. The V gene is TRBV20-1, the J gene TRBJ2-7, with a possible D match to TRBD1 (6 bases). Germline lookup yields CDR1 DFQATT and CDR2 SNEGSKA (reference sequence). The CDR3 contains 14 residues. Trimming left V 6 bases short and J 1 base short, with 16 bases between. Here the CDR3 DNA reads TGCAGTGCCATCCGACAGGCGATTTCCTACGAGCAGTACTTC. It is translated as CSAIRQAISYEQYF.

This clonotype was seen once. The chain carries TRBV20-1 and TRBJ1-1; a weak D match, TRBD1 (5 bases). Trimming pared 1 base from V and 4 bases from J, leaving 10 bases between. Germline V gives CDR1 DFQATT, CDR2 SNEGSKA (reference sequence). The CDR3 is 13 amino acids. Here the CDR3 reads CSARVAGGTEAFF. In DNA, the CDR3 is TGCAGTGCTAGAGTGGCGGGGGGCACTGAAGCTTTCTTT.

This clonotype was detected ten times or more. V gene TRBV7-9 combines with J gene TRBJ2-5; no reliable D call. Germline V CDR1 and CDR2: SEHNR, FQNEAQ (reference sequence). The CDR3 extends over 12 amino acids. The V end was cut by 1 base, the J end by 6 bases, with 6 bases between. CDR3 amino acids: CASSLDWKTQYF. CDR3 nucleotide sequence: TGTGCCAGCAGCTTAGATTGGAAGACCCAGTACTTC.

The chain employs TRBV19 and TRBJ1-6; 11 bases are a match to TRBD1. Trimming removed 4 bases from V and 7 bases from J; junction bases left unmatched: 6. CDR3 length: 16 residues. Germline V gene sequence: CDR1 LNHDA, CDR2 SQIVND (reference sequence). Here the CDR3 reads CASSRTGGDVNSPLHF. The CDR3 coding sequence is TGTGCCAGTAGTAGGACAGGGGGCGACGTCAATTCACCCCTCCACTTT. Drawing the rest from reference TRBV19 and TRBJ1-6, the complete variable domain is DGGITQSPKYLFRKEGQNVTLSCEQNLNHDAMYWYRQDPGQGLRLIYYSQIVNDFQKGDIAEGYSVSREKKESFPLTVTSAQKNPTAFYLCASSRTGGDVNSPLHFGNGTRLTVT.

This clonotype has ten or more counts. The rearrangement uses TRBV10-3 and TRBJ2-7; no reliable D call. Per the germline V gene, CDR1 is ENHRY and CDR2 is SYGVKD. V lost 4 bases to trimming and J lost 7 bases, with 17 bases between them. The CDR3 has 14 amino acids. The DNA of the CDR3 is TGTGCCATCAGTGTGGCAGGCCGGTCGGAGGAGCAGTACTTC. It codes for CAISVAGRSEEQYF.

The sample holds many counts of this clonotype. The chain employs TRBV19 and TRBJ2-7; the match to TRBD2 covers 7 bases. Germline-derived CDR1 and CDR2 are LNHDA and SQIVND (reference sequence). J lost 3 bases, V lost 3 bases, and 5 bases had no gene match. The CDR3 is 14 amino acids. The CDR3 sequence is CASSITSGIYEQYF. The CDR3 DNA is TGTGCCAGTAGTATTACCAGCGGGATCTACGAGCAGTACTTC.

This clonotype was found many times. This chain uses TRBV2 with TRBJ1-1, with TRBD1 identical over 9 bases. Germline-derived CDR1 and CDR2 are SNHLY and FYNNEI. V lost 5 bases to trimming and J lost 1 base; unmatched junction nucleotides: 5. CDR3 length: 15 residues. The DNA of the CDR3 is TGTGCCAGCAGTCGGGGACAGGGATCGAACACTGAAGCTTTCTTT. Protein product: CASSRGQGSNTEAFF.

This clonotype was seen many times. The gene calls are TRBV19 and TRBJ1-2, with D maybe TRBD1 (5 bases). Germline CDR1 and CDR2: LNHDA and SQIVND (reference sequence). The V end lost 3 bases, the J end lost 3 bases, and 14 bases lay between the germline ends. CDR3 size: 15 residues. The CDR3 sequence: CASSMITGGDYGYTF. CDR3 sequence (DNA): TGTGCCAGTAGTATGATCACAGGAGGAGACTATGGCTACACCTTC.

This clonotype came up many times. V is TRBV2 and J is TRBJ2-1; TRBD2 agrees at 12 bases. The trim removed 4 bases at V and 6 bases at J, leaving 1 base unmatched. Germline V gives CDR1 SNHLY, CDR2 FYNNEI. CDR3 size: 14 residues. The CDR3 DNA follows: TGTGCCAGCAGTGCTAGCGGGGGGGCCAATGAGCAGTTCTTC. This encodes CASSASGGANEQFF.

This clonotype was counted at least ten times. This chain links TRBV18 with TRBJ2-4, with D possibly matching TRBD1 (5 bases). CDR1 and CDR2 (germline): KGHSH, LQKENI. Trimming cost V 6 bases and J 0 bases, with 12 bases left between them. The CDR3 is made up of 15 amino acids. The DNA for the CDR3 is TGTGCCAGCTCCACGACAGACTTAGCCAAAAACATTCAGTACTTC. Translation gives CASSTTDLAKNIQYF.

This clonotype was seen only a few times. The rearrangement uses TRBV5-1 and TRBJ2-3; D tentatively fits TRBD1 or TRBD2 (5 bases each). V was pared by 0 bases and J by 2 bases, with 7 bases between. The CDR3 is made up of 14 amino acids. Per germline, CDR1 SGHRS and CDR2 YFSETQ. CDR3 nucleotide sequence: TGCGCCAGCAGCTTGGGGGACCCCACAGATACGCAGTATTTT. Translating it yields CASSLGDPTDTQYF.

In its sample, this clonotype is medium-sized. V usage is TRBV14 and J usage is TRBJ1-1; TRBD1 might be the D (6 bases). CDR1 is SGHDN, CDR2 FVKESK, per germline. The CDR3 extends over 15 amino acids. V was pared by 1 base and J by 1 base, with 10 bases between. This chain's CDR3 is CASSQVMTGNTEAFF. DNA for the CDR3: TGTGCCAGCAGCCAAGTCATGACAGGGAACACTGAAGCTTTCTTT.

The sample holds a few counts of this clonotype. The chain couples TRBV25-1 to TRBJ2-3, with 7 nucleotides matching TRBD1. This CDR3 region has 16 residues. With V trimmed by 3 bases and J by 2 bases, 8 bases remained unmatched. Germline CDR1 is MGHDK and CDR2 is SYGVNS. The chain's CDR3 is CASSEYLTGITDTQYF. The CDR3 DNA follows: TGTGCCAGCAGTGAGTACCTGACAGGGATCACAGATACGCAGTATTTT.

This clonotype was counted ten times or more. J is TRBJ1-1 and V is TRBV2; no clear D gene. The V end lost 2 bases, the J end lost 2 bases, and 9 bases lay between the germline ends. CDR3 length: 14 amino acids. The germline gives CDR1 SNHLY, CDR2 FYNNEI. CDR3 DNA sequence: TGTGCCAGCAGTGAACCCGGGTACAACACTGAAGCTTTCTTT. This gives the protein CASSEPGYNTEAFF.

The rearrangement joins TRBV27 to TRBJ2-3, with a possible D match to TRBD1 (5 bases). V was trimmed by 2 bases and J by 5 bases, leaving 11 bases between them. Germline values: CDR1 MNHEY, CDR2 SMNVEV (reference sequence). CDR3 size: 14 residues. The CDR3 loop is CASSLGVREDTQYF. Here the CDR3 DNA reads TGTGCCAGCAGTTTAGGAGTCAGGGAAGATACGCAGTATTTT.